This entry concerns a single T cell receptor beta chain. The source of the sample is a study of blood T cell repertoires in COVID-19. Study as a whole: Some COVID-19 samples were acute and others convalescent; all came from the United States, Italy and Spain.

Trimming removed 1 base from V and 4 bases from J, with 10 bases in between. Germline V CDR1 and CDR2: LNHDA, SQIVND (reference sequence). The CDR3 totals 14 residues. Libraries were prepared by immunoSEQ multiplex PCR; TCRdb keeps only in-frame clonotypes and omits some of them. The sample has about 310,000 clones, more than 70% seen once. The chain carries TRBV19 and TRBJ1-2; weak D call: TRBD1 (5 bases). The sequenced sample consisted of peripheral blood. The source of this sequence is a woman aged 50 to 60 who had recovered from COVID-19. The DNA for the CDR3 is TGTGCCAGTAGTATAGGACGGGGGACCTATGGCTACACCTTC. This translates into CASSIGRGTYGYTF.